A selection of T cell receptor beta chains follows, all from one sample in a study of cytomegalovirus exposure and HLA in healthy donors. Only in-frame clones appear in the TCRdb table, and some are missing; sequencing was by immunoSEQ multiplex PCR. The data contain about 160,000 clones, around four fifths of them seen just once; the ten biggest clones take up 1% to 1.5%. Input material: PBMCs. The receptors were sampled from a boy aged 2-15 years in good health and CMV-seronegative. Each CDR3 is given with its conserved first and last residue. The D gene is left open where the match is weak.

TRBD1	TRBV7-6	TRBJ1-2	CASSAGTGVGYGYTF	TGTGCCAGCAGCGCCGGGACAGGGGTTGGGTATGGCTACACCTTC
TRBD2	TRBV2	TRBJ2-2	CASSSSGGTGELFF	TGTGCCAGCAGCTCCTCGGGAGGCACCGGGGAGCTGTTTTTT
TRBD1	TRBV5-6	TRBJ1-1	CASSNGQVMNTEAFF	TGTGCCAGCAGCAATGGACAGGTCATGAACACTGAAGCTTTCTTT
.	TRBV6-6	TRBJ1-1	CASSYSATSTEAFF	TGTGCCAGCAGTTACTCGGCCACCAGCACTGAAGCTTTCTTT
.	TRBV6-5	TRBJ1-2	CASSYRRGTGGYTF	TGTGCCAGCAGTTATCGGCGAGGAACAGGAGGCTACACCTTC
TRBD1	TRBV19	TRBJ1-2	CASSPGQVDGYTF	TGTGCCAGTAGTCCAGGACAGGTGGATGGCTACACCTTC
.	TRBV9	TRBJ1-2	CASSVADKTPGYTF	TGTGCCAGCAGCGTAGCGGATAAGACTCCGGGCTACACCTTC
.	TRBV15	TRBJ1-3	CATSRSFWADSGNTIYF	TGTGCCACCAGCAGGTCATTTTGGGCAGACTCTGGAAACACCATATATTTT
.	TRBV7-2	TRBJ1-1	CASSPRVDTEAFF	TGTGCCAGCAGCCCACGGGTGGACACTGAAGCTTTCTTT
TRBD1	TRBV7-2	TRBJ2-2	CASSSVGQGVFAGELFF	TGTGCCAGCAGCTCCGTGGGACAGGGAGTCTTCGCCGGGGAGCTGTTTTTT
.	TRBV23-1	TRBJ2-2	CASSQDSPNTGELFF	TGCGCCAGCAGTCAAGACAGCCCGAACACCGGGGAGCTGTTTTTT
.	TRBV5-4	TRBJ1-1	CASSLYGALNTEAFF	TGTGCCAGCAGCTTGTATGGAGCCTTGAACACTGAAGCTTTCTTT
.	TRBV7-9	TRBJ1-1	CASSLDGQLRNTEAFF	TGTGCCAGCAGCTTAGATGGACAGCTCCGGAACACTGAAGCTTTCTTT